Listed below are T cell receptor beta chains from one sample, sequenced in a study of shared clonotypes between healthy human individuals. Profiling relied on immunoSEQ multiplex PCR, and the TCRdb table lists in-frame clones only, not all of them. The sample comprises roughly 2.5 million clones, more than 90% of which are singletons, and 0.13% to 0.15% rests with the top ten. The sequenced material came from naive CD4+ T cells sorted from blood. These receptors originate from a man younger than 35 in good health. Both conserved end residues are part of each CDR3. Each record gives: D gene, J gene, clone size, V gene, CDR3 protein, CDR3 DNA. D genes are given only for firm matches. Where a row states a size, it is once, few, many or the class of an expanded clone; other rows omit it.

d_call: TRBD2; j_call: TRBJ2-7; clone_size: .; v_call: TRBV7-2; cdr3_aa: CASSPPWGGSGGKQYF; cdr3_nt: TGTGCCAGCAGCCCCCCTTGGGGGGGTAGCGGGGGGAAGCAGTACTTC
d_call: .; j_call: TRBJ1-1; clone_size: .; v_call: TRBV6-6; cdr3_aa: CASSPGGRAEAFF; cdr3_nt: TGTGCCAGCAGTCCTGGGGGGCGGGCTGAAGCTTTCTTT
d_call: TRBD1; j_call: TRBJ2-7; clone_size: .; v_call: TRBV7-9; cdr3_aa: CASSFYLTGGPYEQYF; cdr3_nt: TGTGCCAGCAGCTTTTACCTGACAGGGGGTCCCTACGAGCAGTACTTC
d_call: TRBD1; j_call: TRBJ2-1; clone_size: .; v_call: TRBV6-5; cdr3_aa: CASSRGQPYNEQFF; cdr3_nt: TGTGCCAGCAGCCGGGGACAGCCCTACAATGAGCAGTTCTTC
d_call: .; j_call: TRBJ1-1; clone_size: few; v_call: TRBV6-5; cdr3_aa: CASSPRLGDGKAFF; cdr3_nt: TGTGCCAGCAGTCCCCGATTGGGGGACGGGAAGGCTTTCTTT
d_call: .; j_call: TRBJ1-4; clone_size: .; v_call: TRBV30; cdr3_aa: CAWMEGLEEKLFF; cdr3_nt: TGTGCCTGGATGGAGGGCCTAGAGGAAAAACTGTTTTTT
d_call: .; j_call: TRBJ2-5; clone_size: .; v_call: TRBV7-8; cdr3_aa: CASSLARSGQETQYF; cdr3_nt: TGTGCCAGCAGCTTAGCGCGGAGCGGGCAGGAGACCCAGTACTTC
d_call: .; j_call: TRBJ1-3; clone_size: few; v_call: TRBV19; cdr3_aa: CASRGDISGNTIYF; cdr3_nt: TGTGCCAGTAGGGGAGACATCTCTGGAAACACCATATATTTT
d_call: .; j_call: TRBJ2-4; clone_size: once; v_call: TRBV7-2; cdr3_aa: CASNPKGMDIQYF; cdr3_nt: TGTGCCAGCAACCCGAAGGGGATGGACATTCAGTACTTC
d_call: TRBD1; j_call: TRBJ2-5; clone_size: once; v_call: TRBV5-1; cdr3_aa: CASSSRTGGAGTQYF; cdr3_nt: TGCGCCAGCAGCTCCCGGACAGGGGGCGCGGGGACCCAGTACTTC
d_call: .; j_call: TRBJ2-7; clone_size: .; v_call: TRBV18; cdr3_aa: CASSPPQGGLSYEQYF; cdr3_nt: TGTGCCAGCTCACCACCCCAGGGAGGACTATCCTACGAGCAGTACTTC
d_call: .; j_call: TRBJ2-5; clone_size: .; v_call: TRBV5-1; cdr3_aa: CASSWGKGSQETQYF; cdr3_nt: TGCGCCAGCAGCTGGGGGAAGGGGAGCCAAGAGACCCAGTACTTC
d_call: .; j_call: TRBJ2-7; clone_size: .; v_call: TRBV7-2; cdr3_aa: CASSLVGASYEQYF; cdr3_nt: TGTGCCAGCAGCTTAGTAGGGGCCTCCTACGAGCAGTACTTC
d_call: TRBD2; j_call: TRBJ2-2; clone_size: .; v_call: TRBV4-1; cdr3_aa: CASSSRSRESTGELFF; cdr3_nt: TGCGCCAGCAGCTCACGCTCGCGGGAGAGCACCGGGGAGCTGTTTTTT
d_call: TRBD1; j_call: TRBJ1-3; clone_size: .; v_call: TRBV7-6; cdr3_aa: CASSLGGGPGNTIYF; cdr3_nt: TGTGCCAGCAGCTTAGGAGGGGGCCCTGGAAACACCATATATTTT
d_call: .; j_call: TRBJ2-2; clone_size: .; v_call: TRBV7-6; cdr3_aa: CASSLTVTSNTGELFF; cdr3_nt: TGTGCCAGCAGCCTGACGGTTACATCGAACACCGGGGAGCTGTTTTTT
d_call: .; j_call: TRBJ2-1; clone_size: .; v_call: TRBV9; cdr3_aa: CASSGGVNVYNEQFF; cdr3_nt: TGTGCCAGCAGCGGAGGGGTGAATGTCTACAATGAGCAGTTCTTC
d_call: .; j_call: TRBJ2-3; clone_size: .; v_call: TRBV6-6; cdr3_aa: CAGSSSGISDTQYF; cdr3_nt: TGTGCCGGTTCATCGTCGGGGATTTCAGATACGCAGTATTTT
d_call: .; j_call: TRBJ2-7; clone_size: .; v_call: TRBV28; cdr3_aa: CASSFGTEVVYEQYF; cdr3_nt: TGTGCCAGCAGTTTCGGGACGGAGGTTGTGTACGAGCAGTACTTC
d_call: .; j_call: TRBJ2-3; clone_size: .; v_call: TRBV6-5; cdr3_aa: CASSYSRGGPDTQYF; cdr3_nt: TGTGCCAGCAGTTACTCAAGGGGAGGACCAGATACGCAGTATTTT
d_call: .; j_call: TRBJ1-6; clone_size: .; v_call: TRBV30; cdr3_aa: CAWGDRRQSLPISPLHF; cdr3_nt: TGTGCCTGGGGCGACCGAAGGCAGAGTCTCCCCATTTCACCCCTCCACTTT
d_call: .; j_call: TRBJ1-2; clone_size: .; v_call: TRBV6-5; cdr3_aa: CASSFGQSYGYTF; cdr3_nt: TGTGCCAGCAGTTTCGGACAGAGCTATGGCTACACCTTC
d_call: .; j_call: TRBJ1-3; clone_size: .; v_call: TRBV30; cdr3_aa: CAWSVGGRGNTIYF; cdr3_nt: TGTGCCTGGAGTGTGGGGGGTCGGGGAAACACCATATATTTT
d_call: .; j_call: TRBJ2-6; clone_size: .; v_call: TRBV5-8; cdr3_aa: CASSLTEFGGANVLTF; cdr3_nt: TGTGCCAGCAGCTTAACAGAGTTCGGTGGGGCCAACGTCCTGACTTTC
d_call: TRBD1; j_call: TRBJ1-1; clone_size: .; v_call: TRBV18; cdr3_aa: CASSPLGQGLPGTEAFF; cdr3_nt: TGTGCCAGCTCACCCCTCGGACAGGGGCTGCCGGGCACTGAAGCTTTCTTT
d_call: TRBD2; j_call: TRBJ2-1; clone_size: .; v_call: TRBV11-2; cdr3_aa: CASSRGTSGGPSSYNEQFF; cdr3_nt: TGTGCCAGCAGCCGCGGGACTAGCGGGGGGCCGAGCTCCTACAATGAGCAGTTCTTC
d_call: .; j_call: TRBJ1-4; clone_size: few; v_call: TRBV2; cdr3_aa: CASSRLNEKLFF; cdr3_nt: TGTGCCAGCAGCCGCCTCAATGAAAAACTGTTTTTT
d_call: .; j_call: TRBJ1-1; clone_size: .; v_call: TRBV4-3; cdr3_aa: CASSQVRGLEAFF; cdr3_nt: TGCGCCAGCAGCCAAGTTCGGGGTCTTGAAGCTTTCTTT
d_call: .; j_call: TRBJ2-7; clone_size: once; v_call: TRBV30; cdr3_aa: CAWSVAQGLEQYF; cdr3_nt: TGTGCCTGGAGTGTAGCCCAAGGACTCGAGCAGTACTTC
d_call: .; j_call: TRBJ1-6; clone_size: .; v_call: TRBV9; cdr3_aa: CASSASGTRRSPLHF; cdr3_nt: TGTGCCAGCAGCGCATCCGGGACAAGGCGTTCACCCCTCCACTTT
d_call: .; j_call: TRBJ1-1; clone_size: .; v_call: TRBV19; cdr3_aa: CASSITRGRTEAFF; cdr3_nt: TGTGCCAGTAGTATTACAAGGGGGAGGACTGAAGCTTTCTTT
d_call: .; j_call: TRBJ1-6; clone_size: .; v_call: TRBV10-3; cdr3_aa: CAIKSDTNSPLHF; cdr3_nt: TGTGCCATCAAGAGTGACACGAATTCACCCCTCCACTTT
d_call: .; j_call: TRBJ1-1; clone_size: .; v_call: TRBV5-4; cdr3_aa: CASSRRDVNTEAFF; cdr3_nt: TGTGCCAGCAGCCGCCGGGACGTGAACACTGAAGCTTTCTTT
d_call: .; j_call: TRBJ1-1; clone_size: .; v_call: TRBV5-8; cdr3_aa: CASSLVLVLGTEAFF; cdr3_nt: TGTGCCAGCAGCTTGGTGCTGGTTCTTGGGACTGAAGCTTTCTTT
d_call: .; j_call: TRBJ2-7; clone_size: .; v_call: TRBV6-5; cdr3_aa: CASSYEVGSAEQYF; cdr3_nt: TGTGCCAGCAGTTACGAGGTGGGTTCGGCCGAGCAGTACTTC
d_call: .; j_call: TRBJ2-4; clone_size: .; v_call: TRBV21-1; cdr3_aa: CASSKWRKGSKNIQYF; cdr3_nt: TGTGCCAGCAGCAAATGGAGGAAGGGATCCAAAAACATTCAGTACTTC
d_call: .; j_call: TRBJ1-1; clone_size: .; v_call: TRBV18; cdr3_aa: CASSPGAGNTEAFF; cdr3_nt: TGTGCCAGCTCACCCGGGGCGGGGAACACTGAAGCTTTCTTT
d_call: TRBD2; j_call: TRBJ2-1; clone_size: .; v_call: TRBV29-1; cdr3_aa: CSVKLGSGGNYNEQFF; cdr3_nt: TGCAGCGTTAAATTGGGTAGCGGGGGGAACTACAATGAGCAGTTCTTC
d_call: .; j_call: TRBJ1-2; clone_size: few; v_call: TRBV29-1; cdr3_aa: CSVQSSGYTF; cdr3_nt: TGCAGCGTTCAGAGTAGCGGCTACACCTTC
d_call: .; j_call: TRBJ2-2; clone_size: .; v_call: TRBV6-1; cdr3_aa: CASSGGGPSTGELFF; cdr3_nt: TGTGCCAGCAGTGGTGGGGGCCCGAGCACCGGGGAGCTGTTTTTT
d_call: .; j_call: TRBJ2-2; clone_size: few; v_call: TRBV19; cdr3_aa: CASRLVANTGELFF; cdr3_nt: TGTGCCAGCCGCCTCGTAGCTAACACCGGGGAGCTGTTTTTT
d_call: .; j_call: TRBJ2-1; clone_size: once; v_call: TRBV29-1; cdr3_aa: CSVHRTYNEQFF; cdr3_nt: TGCAGCGTTCACAGAACCTACAATGAGCAGTTCTTC
d_call: .; j_call: TRBJ1-5; clone_size: .; v_call: TRBV19; cdr3_aa: CASSGTGSNQPQHF; cdr3_nt: TGTGCCAGTTCCGGGACGGGTAGCAATCAGCCCCAGCATTTT
d_call: .; j_call: TRBJ2-1; clone_size: .; v_call: TRBV6-5; cdr3_aa: CASSYLGNEQFF; cdr3_nt: TGTGCCAGCAGTTACTTGGGGAATGAGCAGTTCTTC
d_call: .; j_call: TRBJ1-2; clone_size: .; v_call: TRBV2; cdr3_aa: CASSEIFGQGYGYTF; cdr3_nt: TGTGCCAGCAGTGAAATATTCGGGCAGGGCTATGGCTACACCTTC
d_call: .; j_call: TRBJ1-3; clone_size: .; v_call: TRBV5-1; cdr3_aa: CASSLLGGRNTIYF; cdr3_nt: TGCGCCAGCAGCTTGCTGGGAGGAAGAAACACCATATATTTT
d_call: .; j_call: TRBJ2-3; clone_size: .; v_call: TRBV28; cdr3_aa: CASSSSPVGRDTQYF; cdr3_nt: TGTGCCAGCAGTTCGTCCCCCGTAGGGAGGGATACGCAGTATTTT
d_call: .; j_call: TRBJ1-3; clone_size: .; v_call: TRBV6-1; cdr3_aa: CASSDREPGNTIYF; cdr3_nt: TGTGCCAGCAGTGACAGGGAGCCTGGAAACACCATATATTTT
d_call: .; j_call: TRBJ1-2; clone_size: .; v_call: TRBV10-1; cdr3_aa: CASSGQSNYGYTF; cdr3_nt: TGCGCCAGCAGTGGACAGTCTAACTATGGCTACACCTTC
d_call: .; j_call: TRBJ1-1; clone_size: .; v_call: TRBV28; cdr3_aa: CASSPLPQGFNTEAFF; cdr3_nt: TGTGCCAGCAGTCCGCTCCCCCAGGGTTTCAACACTGAAGCTTTCTTT
d_call: .; j_call: TRBJ1-6; clone_size: .; v_call: TRBV5-4; cdr3_aa: CASSLTSLSSYNSPLHF; cdr3_nt: TGTGCCAGCAGCTTGACCAGCCTGAGCTCCTATAATTCACCCCTCCACTTT